Following are 18 T cell receptor beta chains from one sample sequenced in a study of OX40 agonist ivuxolimab in advanced cancers. Libraries were built with the immunoSEQ multiplex PCR assay. The source is immuneACCESS, and TCRdb retained only in-frame sequences with V and J called. Part of the clones is not carried over; for the studies checked, unresolved V genes explain less than half of this, and the remainder is unexplained. The sample profile shows approximately 68,000 clones; roughly 80% of them were found once. The ten largest clonotypes hold approximately 2% of the sample. Material: CD4+ or CD8+ T cells sorted from blood, obtained in a trial of the OX40 agonist ivuxolimab. The receptors come from an adult with an advanced solid tumor such as melanoma, head and neck, liver or kidney cancer.

The chain uses TRBV5-1 and TRBJ2-5; D ambiguous. The CDR3 sequence is 15 residues long. V was clipped by 0 bases and J by 0 bases, with 9 bases between them. Germline CDR1 and CDR2: SGHRS and YFSETQ. The CDR3 reads CASSLARADQETQYF. The CDR3 nucleotides read TGCGCCAGCAGCTTGGCCCGAGCAGACCAAGAGACCCAGTACTTC.

The chain has TRBV5-1 and TRBJ2-2, with TRBD2 as a possible D gene (5 bases). Germline-derived CDR1 and CDR2 are SGHRS and YFSETQ. This CDR3 comprises 14 residues. Trimming cost V 7 bases and J 6 bases, with 16 bases left between them. In DNA form, the CDR3 reads TGCGCCAGCCGACGGGATGCTCGGGCCGGGGAGCTGTTTTTT. Its translation is CASRRDARAGELFF.

The rearrangement uses TRBV10-2 and TRBJ1-6, with a weak D call TRBD1 (6 bases). The CDR3 runs 12 residues. The V and J ends lost 7 bases and 8 bases respectively, with 9 bases between them. Germline V gene sequence: CDR1 WSHSY, CDR2 SAAADI. CDR3 sequence (DNA): TGCGCCAGCACTAGGGGGGATTCACCCCTCCACTTT. As protein: CASTRGDSPLHF.

This sequence joins TRBV29-1 and TRBJ2-4; TRBD1 agrees at 7 bases. This CDR3 is 12 amino acids long. V lost 3 bases to trimming and J lost 9 bases; unmatched junction nucleotides: 5. Germline V gene sequence: CDR1 SQVTM, CDR2 ANQGSEA. The CDR3 here is CSVDTGESIQYF. The DNA for the CDR3 is TGCAGCGTTGACACAGGGGAGAGCATTCAGTACTTC. Based on the CDR3 plus reference TRBV29-1 and TRBJ2-4, the full variable domain is SAVISQKPSRDICQRGTSLTIQCQVDSQVTMMFWYRQQPGQSLTLIATANQGSEATYESGFVIDKFPISRPNLTFSTLTVSNMSPEDSSIYLCSVDTGESIQYFGAGTRLSVL.

The chain uses TRBV19 and TRBJ1-5; D is possibly TRBD1 (6 bases). Germline V lookup: CDR1 LNHDA, CDR2 SQIVND (reference sequence). Trimming stripped 6 bases from V and 0 bases from J, with 12 bases between. There are 15 residues in the CDR3. Here the CDR3 DNA reads TGTGCCAGTAGGAGGACAGATTATAGCAATCAGCCCCAGCATTTT. Translating it yields CASRRTDYSNQPQHF.

This chain links TRBV11-2 with TRBJ1-2; 7 bases are a match to TRBD1. The CDR3 covers 16 residues. Trimming took 0 bases from V and 4 from J; bases not matched to a gene: 8. From germline, CDR1 is SGHAT and CDR2 FQNNGV. CDR3 DNA sequence: TGTGCCAGCAGCTTAGATCCGACAGGGAGGGTCTATGGCTACACCTTC. Encoded protein: CASSLDPTGRVYGYTF.

The V and J genes are TRBV5-6 and TRBJ2-6; the match to TRBD1 covers 8 bases. CDR1 is SGHDT and CDR2 is YYEEEE in the germline V gene. The ends lost 2 bases at V and 0 bases at J; junction bases unmatched: 4. CDR3 length equals 17 residues. CDR3 loop: CASSFGQGHSGANVLTF. DNA of the CDR3: TGTGCCAGCAGCTTCGGACAGGGCCACTCTGGGGCCAACGTCCTGACTTTC.

This chain joins TRBV27 and TRBJ2-3, with 13 positions matching TRBD2. V trimming: 6 bases; J trimming: 7 bases; junction bases outside the gene matches: 13. Germline V gene lookup returns CDR1 MNHEY and CDR2 SMNVEV (reference sequence). The CDR3 runs to 17 residues. CDR3 residues: CASSPRAGTSGTNTQYF. The CDR3 nucleotides are TGTGCCAGCAGCCCTAGGGCGGGGACTAGCGGGACAAATACGCAGTATTTT.

The V and J genes are TRBV5-1 and TRBJ2-7; D remains unclear. V gave up 0 bases and J gave up 2 bases, with 12 bases separating them. The CDR3 length is 15 residues. The germline V gene encodes CDR1 SGHRS and CDR2 YFSETQ. The CDR3 here is CASSLVGGETYEQYF. The CDR3 nucleotides read TGCGCCAGCAGCTTGGTTGGCGGAGAAACCTACGAGCAGTACTTC.

The chain employs TRBV25-1 and TRBJ1-1, with D unclear. With 3 bases removed from V and 5 bases from J, the gap between germline ends came to 10 bases. Germline lookup yields CDR1 MGHDK and CDR2 SYGVNS. The CDR3 covers 13 residues. The CDR3 nucleotides are TGTGCCAGCAGTGATTCAGGTAAAACTGAAGCTTTCTTT. Amino acid sequence: CASSDSGKTEAFF.

The chain uses TRBV7-3 and TRBJ1-1; unclear D gene. Trimming stripped 5 bases from V and 0 bases from J, with 7 bases between. The CDR3 has 13 residues. From germline, CDR1 is SGHTA and CDR2 FQGTGA. The DNA of the CDR3 is TGTGCCAGCAGCGAGAACATGAACACTGAAGCTTTCTTT. Translation gives CASSENMNTEAFF.

The chain combines TRBV27 with TRBJ1-5, with a tentative D call TRBD1 (6 bases). V lost 4 bases and J lost 0, with 16 bases in between. The CDR3 extends over 17 amino acids. CDR1 and CDR2 (germline): MNHEY, SMNVEV (reference sequence). Here the CDR3 reads CASSSRGGPYSNQPQHF. DNA of the CDR3: TGTGCCAGCAGTTCAAGGGGGGGCCCTTATAGCAATCAGCCCCAGCATTTT.

This chain uses TRBV10-3 with TRBJ1-2; D call uncertain. Germline values: CDR1 ENHRY, CDR2 SYGVKD. The CDR3 runs to 15 residues. Trimming removed 0 bases at V and 5 bases at J, with 13 bases between. The CDR3 nucleotides are TGTGCCATCAGTGAGTCGCCCACAGCAGTATATGGCTACACCTTC. Its translation: CAISESPTAVYGYTF.

The chain uses TRBV6-5 and TRBJ2-7; the D gene is possibly TRBD2 (6 bases). CDR3 length: 13 amino acids. V was clipped by 7 bases and J by 2 bases, with 12 bases between them. Germline CDR1 reads MNHEY; CDR2 reads SVGAGI. CDR3 nucleotide sequence: TGTGCCAGCACCTCCGGGAGCACCTACGAGCAGTACTTC. Amino acids: CASTSGSTYEQYF.

The gene calls are TRBV6-6 and TRBJ1-2; unclear D gene. The germline V and J ends were trimmed by 6 bases and 0 bases, with 8 bases remaining between them. Germline loops: CDR1 MNHNY, CDR2 SVGAGI (reference sequence). The CDR3 is 13 amino acids. As DNA, the CDR3 is TGTGCCAGCAGGGGCGCGTCTAACTATGGCTACACCTTC. This codes for CASRGASNYGYTF.

The CDR3 nucleotides read TGTGCCAGCAGCCAAGGGGACAGGGACGGGCAAGAGACCCAGTACTTC. Its protein product is CASSQGDRDGQETQYF. The chain couples TRBV4-2 to TRBJ2-5, with 9 nucleotides matching TRBD1. With 1 base clipped from V and 2 bases from J, the junction kept 5 bases outside the gene matches. The CDR3 is 16 amino acids. CDR1 is LGHNA and CDR2 is YNFKEQ in the germline V gene.

The genes are TRBV6-6 and TRBJ1-2; D perhaps matches TRBD1 (5 bases). The V end was cut by 6 bases, the J end by 4 bases, with 15 bases between. The length of the CDR3 is 14 residues. The germline CDR1 and CDR2 sequences are MNHNY and SVGAGI (reference sequence). The CDR3 nucleotides are TGTGCCAGCAGGACACACGGGGGAGTCTATGGCTACACCTTC. Protein product: CASRTHGGVYGYTF.

V gene TRBV29-1 combines with J gene TRBJ2-1; D call uncertain. Germline CDR1 is SQVTM and CDR2 is ANQGSEA. CDR3 length: 13 residues. V was pared by 6 bases and J by 4 bases, with 13 bases between. CDR3 sequence: CSVGSLSYNEQFF. The DNA for the CDR3 is TGCAGCGTGGGTTCCCTGTCTTACAATGAGCAGTTCTTC.